A selection of T cell receptor beta chains follows, all from one sample in a study of cytomegalovirus exposure and HLA in healthy donors. This table comes from immunoSEQ multiplex PCR, and its TCRdb copy is limited to in-frame clones, with some not included. This table has hundreds of thousands of clones, about three quarters appearing once. Input material: PBMCs. The receptors here all came from a man in his forties or fifties in good health and CMV-seronegative. Each CDR3 is given with its conserved first and last residue. A D gene is named only where the DNA matches it firmly. Not every row has a clone size; where given, it reads once, few, many or a size class.

clone_size	v_call	d_call	j_call	cdr3_nt	cdr3_aa
few	TRBV15	TRBD2	TRBJ2-3	TGTGCCACCAGCGGGGGACTAGCGAGCACAGATACGCAGTATTTT	CATSGGLASTDTQYF
-	TRBV6-5	TRBD2	TRBJ2-7	TGTGCCAGCAGTTATTCACAGCGGGAGTCCTCCTACGAGCAGTACTTC	CASSYSQRESSYEQYF
-	TRBV7-9	-	TRBJ2-7	TGTGCCAGCAGCTTAGCTTCAGGGGCCTACGAGCAGTACTTC	CASSLASGAYEQYF
once	TRBV28	-	TRBJ1-1	TGTGCCAGCAGTTTTCGGGGTAGCACTGAAGCTTTCTTT	CASSFRGSTEAFF
-	TRBV5-6	-	TRBJ2-5	TGTGCCAGCAGCTTGGGTTTCGGGAGAGAAGGAGAGACCCAGTACTTC	CASSLGFGREGETQYF
-	TRBV7-7	-	TRBJ1-1	TGTGCCAGCAGCCCATCAATGAACACTGAAGCTTTCTTT	CASSPSMNTEAFF
-	TRBV19	TRBD2	TRBJ2-6	TGTGCCAGTAGGGGACTACTAGCGGGAGGGTCTGGGGCCAACGTCCTGACTTTC	CASRGLLAGGSGANVLTF
-	TRBV5-1	-	TRBJ1-1	TGCGCCAGCAGCCTCACCGGGGGGGCGCAGGACACTGAAGCTTTCTTT	CASSLTGGAQDTEAFF
-	TRBV29-1	-	TRBJ1-1	TGCAGCGTAACTACAGGGTGGACTGAAGCTTTCTTT	CSVTTGWTEAFF
-	TRBV5-4	-	TRBJ2-7	TGTGCCAGTTCTCAAGGGGTCGAGCAGTACTTC	CASSQGVEQYF
-	TRBV7-2	TRBD1	TRBJ1-1	TGTGCCAGCAGCTTAGCCCGACAGGGGGCACGAACTGAAGCTTTCTTT	CASSLARQGARTEAFF
-	TRBV7-3	TRBD1	TRBJ1-2	TGTGCCAGCAGCTTAACGCACGCAGGGGGAGGTTATGGCTACACCTTC	CASSLTHAGGGYGYTF
-	TRBV7-2	-	TRBJ2-7	TGTGCCAGCAGCACCACAGGGAGCGCCCACGAGCAGTACTTC	CASSTTGSAHEQYF
-	TRBV6-1	TRBD1	TRBJ2-5	TGTGCCAGCAGTCAACAGGGGGCCCGGAGTACCCAGTACTTC	CASSQQGARSTQYF
-	TRBV5-1	TRBD1	TRBJ1-1	TGCGCCAGCAGCCTGGGACAGGTAGGCACTGAAGCTTTCTTT	CASSLGQVGTEAFF
-	TRBV5-1	TRBD2	TRBJ2-5	TGCGCCAGCAAAGCGGGAGTAGCTGAGACCCAGTACTTC	CASKAGVAETQYF
-	TRBV27	TRBD1	TRBJ1-6	TGTGCCAGCGGTCGGACAGGGGGGGAGCCCCTCCACTTT	CASGRTGGEPLHF
-	TRBV28	TRBD1	TRBJ2-5	TGTGCCAGCAGTTTACGAGACAGGACAGGACTGCGAGAGACCCAGTACTTC	CASSLRDRTGLRETQYF
-	TRBV10-1	-	TRBJ2-1	TGCGCCAGCAGTGAGTCGGGAGACCCTGCCCATGAGCAGTTCTTC	CASSESGDPAHEQFF
-	TRBV19	-	TRBJ2-7	TGTGCCAGTAGTTTTGCGGGGTCCTACGAGCAGTACTTC	CASSFAGSYEQYF
-	TRBV5-1	-	TRBJ2-1	TGCGCCAGCAGCTCGTCTCTGAGCTCCTACAATGAGCAGTTCTTC	CASSSSLSSYNEQFF
medium-sized	TRBV7-9	-	TRBJ1-3	TGTGCCAGCAGCTTTGGCGGGGGGCTTCGGAACACCATATATTTT	CASSFGGGLRNTIYF
-	TRBV7-2	TRBD2	TRBJ2-7	TGTGCCAGCAGCTTAGTCGGGGGGGCGCCCTACGAGCAGTACTTC	CASSLVGGAPYEQYF
few	TRBV5-8	-	TRBJ2-3	TGTGCCAGCACGCCTACGGGAGCACTCACAGATACGCAGTATTTT	CASTPTGALTDTQYF
-	TRBV30	TRBD2	TRBJ2-3	TGTGCCTGGAGTGGCCAAATACGGGGGGGGCGTCGTACAGATACGCAGTATTTT	CAWSGQIRGGRRTDTQYF
-	TRBV7-2	TRBD2	TRBJ2-2	TGTGCCAGCAGTTTCAGCGGGATGACCGGGGAGCTGTTTTTT	CASSFSGMTGELFF
-	TRBV4-1	-	TRBJ1-6	TGCGCCAGCAGCCAAGAGGGGGCTGCTGCTTCACCCCTCCACTTT	CASSQEGAAASPLHF
-	TRBV30	TRBD2	TRBJ2-7	TGTGCCTGGAGTGCATTAAGCGGGAGATACGAGCAGTACTTC	CAWSALSGRYEQYF
-	TRBV13	TRBD1	TRBJ1-1	TGTGCCAGCAGCCCTTACCGGACAGGGAGCACTGAAGCTTTCTTT	CASSPYRTGSTEAFF
-	TRBV2	-	TRBJ1-1	TGTGCCAGGGGTCTAGGGGGAGACACTGAAGCTTTCTTT	CARGLGGDTEAFF
-	TRBV6-5	-	TRBJ1-4	TGTGCCAGCAGTTACACTCCGGGAGATGAAAAACTGTTTTTT	CASSYTPGDEKLFF
-	TRBV5-4	-	TRBJ2-7	TGTGCCAGCAGCATCCGGGACTCGAGCTCCTACGAGCAGTACTTC	CASSIRDSSSYEQYF
-	TRBV5-4	TRBD2	TRBJ2-3	TGTGCCAGCAGCTTTCCGGGGGGGAGCACAGATACGCAGTATTTT	CASSFPGGSTDTQYF
-	TRBV7-2	-	TRBJ2-5	TGTGCCAGCAGCCCGGGTACTAGCTCTCTGGACCAGTACTTC	CASSPGTSSLDQYF
-	TRBV27	-	TRBJ2-7	TGTGCCAGCAGTTTAAAGGGGATGTGGTACGAGCAGTACTTC	CASSLKGMWYEQYF
-	TRBV30	TRBD2	TRBJ2-5	TGTGCCTGGAGTGGGACTAGCGGGAGTTCTGTAGAGACCCAGTACTTC	CAWSGTSGSSVETQYF
few	TRBV6-5	TRBD1	TRBJ2-2	TGTGCCAGCAGACTGACAGGGTTAAACACCGGGGAGCTGTTTTTT	CASRLTGLNTGELFF
once	TRBV9	-	TRBJ2-5	TGCGCCAGCAGTGGACCTAGCGACGAGACCCAGTACTTC	CASSGPSDETQYF
-	TRBV4-1	-	TRBJ2-7	TGCGCCAGCAGCCAAGCAAAGGGGGGGTTGTACGAGCAGTACTTC	CASSQAKGGLYEQYF
once	TRBV5-6	-	TRBJ2-1	TGTGCCAGCAGTCTGGGGTGGGGGGATGAGCAGTTCTTC	CASSLGWGDEQFF
-	TRBV6-1	TRBD1	TRBJ1-5	TGTGCCTGTGCCGGGACAGGGGTTCAGCCCCAGCATTTT	CACAGTGVQPQHF
-	TRBV7-9	-	TRBJ2-7	TGTGCCAGCAGTTTTGGGAGCTACGAGCAGTACTTC	CASSFGSYEQYF
-	TRBV5-6	TRBD1	TRBJ2-2	TGTGCCAGCAGCTTGGATAGGGGGCTAGGGACCGGGGAGCTGTTTTTT	CASSLDRGLGTGELFF
-	TRBV7-9	TRBD2	TRBJ2-3	TGTGCCAGCAGCACTAGCGGGAGAGATACGCAGTATTTT	CASSTSGRDTQYF
-	TRBV6-4	-	TRBJ2-1	TGTGCCAGCAGTGACTCCAGATTTTCCGAGCAGTTCTTC	CASSDSRFSEQFF